This section outlines one T cell receptor (beta chain) sequence together with its context. Antigen unknown. This sample is part of a study of blood T cells in healthy people across ages. Notes on the study in general: In long-lived donors, naive CD4+ cell counts and diversity exceeded those of aged donors. Naive T cell percentage by flow cytometry tracked strongly with beta diversity.

V lost 0 bases and J 2 bases, leaving 14 bases between the germline ends. The CDR3 is 17 amino acids. CDR1 LGHNA and CDR2 YSLEER come from the germline V gene. Then a second PCR, running roughly 7 to 11 cycles, was carried out with a sample-barcoded 5' primer and a J-beta primer mix. In TCRdb, the 5' RACE reads were re-called with MiXCR into one record per CDR3 protein. This sample has roughly 2 million distinct CDR3 sequences, with less than 50% found just once. Donor samples were obtained from healthy Caucasian individuals from Russia, aged roughly 6 to 95. The specimen was blood. The genes are TRBV4-3 and TRBJ2-1; TRBD2 is a possible D gene (7 bases). The TCR comes from a woman in her thirties or forties in good health. The CDR3 sequence is CASSQELGGGTYNEQFF. CDR3 sequence (DNA): TGCGCCAGCAGCCAAGAATTAGGGGGGGGAACCTACAATGAGCAGTTCTTC.